Below are 32 T cell receptor beta chains sequenced from a single sample in a study of blood T cells in healthy people across ages. A second about 6 to 11 cycle PCR used barcoded and J-beta primers. One entry per CDR3 protein, called by TCRdb with MiXCR from the 5' RACE reads. The sample has some 1 million distinct CDR3 sequences, 40% to 50% seen once. The sequenced sample was blood. These receptors came from a woman aged 55-75 years in good health.

The V gene is TRBV3-1, the J gene TRBJ2-7; 9 nucleotides agree with TRBD2. This CDR3 has 14 residues. From germline, CDR1 is LGHDT and CDR2 YNNKEL (reference sequence). Trimming cost V 4 bases and J 7 bases; bases outside gene matches: 8. The CDR3 DNA sequence: TGTGCCAGCAGCCCCGGACTAGCGAGAGGGGAGCAGTACTTC. This codes for CASSPGLARGEQYF.

The genes are TRBV21-1 and TRBJ2-2. TRBV21-1 is described as a pseudogene. This CDR3 comprises 14 residues. DNA for the CDR3: TGTGCCAGCAGCAAGAGATTCAACACCGGGGAGCTGTTTTTT. It translates to CASSKRFNTGELFF.

This clonotype appeared many times. This chain links TRBV11-2 with TRBJ2-7; unclear D gene. CDR1 is SGHAT and CDR2 is FQNNGV in the germline V gene. The CDR3 extends over 14 amino acids. V was pared by 0 bases and J by 2 bases, with 8 bases between. Here the CDR3 DNA reads TGTGCCAGCAGCTTAGATCCGGGCACCTACGAGCAGTACTTC. As protein: CASSLDPGTYEQYF.

About this clonotype: A junction end diverges from the germline sequence, so it may reflect a read error. The chain carries TRBV7-2 and TRBJ2-5, with 11 bases matching TRBD2. CDR1 SGHTA and CDR2 FQGNSA come from the germline V gene. The CDR3 is 15 residues long. As DNA, the CDR3 is TGTGCCAACAGCATAACTAGCGGGAGTGGAGAGACCCAGTACTTC. Amino acids: CANSITSGSGETQYF. The full variable domain, in which reference TRBV7-2 and TRBJ2-5 provide the parts outside the CDR3, is GAGVSQSPSNKVTEKGKDVELRCDPISGHTALYWYRQSLGQGLEFLIYFQGNSAPDKSGLPSDRFSAERTGGSVSTLTIQRTQQEDSAVYLCANSITSGSGETQYFGPGTRLLVL.

The V gene is TRBV4-2, the J gene TRBJ1-2; D possibly corresponds to TRBD1 (5 bases). Germline CDR1 is LGHNA and CDR2 is YNFKEQ. The V end was cut by 0 bases, the J end by 4 bases, with 15 bases between. The CDR3 consists of 16 residues. CDR3 sequence reads: CASSQDVSGNTYGYTF. For the CDR3, the DNA is TGTGCCAGCAGCCAAGATGTTTCAGGGAATACCTATGGCTACACCTTC.

The chain couples TRBV12-3 or TRBV12-4 to TRBJ2-3; the match to TRBD2 covers 14 bases. J gave up 6 bases and V 5 bases, and 10 bases lay outside the gene matches. The CDR3 contains 17 residues. The CDR3, as DNA: TGTGCCAGCAGTACCGGGACTAGCGGGAGTGGTAGGGATACGCAGTATTTT. Protein: CASSTGTSGSGRDTQYF.

This clonotype was counted a few times. CDR3 coding DNA: TGTGCCAGCAGCCAAGATCACGGGAGCGGGGACAATGAGCAGTACTTC. Its translation: CASSQDHGSGDNEQYF. The chain has TRBV4-2 and TRBJ2-5; D is possibly TRBD2 (7 bases). Per germline, CDR1 LGHNA and CDR2 YNFKEQ. This CDR3 has 16 residues. V lost 0 bases and J lost 11, with 22 bases in between.

This clonotype was counted a few times. An end of the junction does not agree with germline; a read error may underlie this. This chain joins TRBV20-1 and TRBJ1-5, with 7 bases identical to TRBD1. The CDR3 loop spans 13 amino acids. Germline CDR1 DFQATT, CDR2 SNEGSKA (reference sequence). The DNA of the CDR3 is TGTAGTGCTGTTACAGGGGCCGGTCAGCCCCAGCATTTT. Translated: CSAVTGAGQPQHF.

This clonotype showed up just a few times. The V gene is TRBV4-1, the J gene TRBJ2-7, with TRBD2 matching 7 bases. V was pared by 0 bases and J by 3 bases, with 5 bases of the junction left unmatched. Per germline, CDR1 MGHRA and CDR2 YSYEKL. This CDR3 is built from 15 residues. CDR3 amino acids: CASSQEWTSDYEQYF. The CDR3 nucleotides read TGCGCCAGCAGCCAAGAATGGACTAGTGACTACGAGCAGTACTTC.

For this clonotype: Just one base apart from a much larger clone, this may be a read error. V gene TRBV5-1 combines with J gene TRBJ2-4; perhaps TRBD2 as D (5 bases). The CDR3 covers 14 residues. The V and J ends lost 4 bases and 6 bases respectively, with 14 bases between them. CDR1 and CDR2 (germline): SGHRS, YFSETQ. The DNA for the CDR3 is TGCGCCAGCAGCGTGGGCACTAGTTCAAACATTCAGTACTTC. Its translation is CASSVGTSSNIQYF.

The chain combines TRBV7-2 with TRBJ2-1; TRBD2 aligns across 13 bases. The J call may be faulty, since TRBJ2-7 better matches the DNA end. Germline V lookup: CDR1 SGHTA, CDR2 FQGNSA. This CDR3 has 17 amino acids. CDR3 DNA sequence: TGTGCCAGCAGCCCCGGACTAGCGGGAGCAAACTACAATGAGCAGTACTTC. Protein sequence: CASSPGLAGANYNEQYF.

V is TRBV6-5 and J is TRBJ2-5; 8 bases are a match to TRBD1. The CDR3 totals 16 residues. The V and J ends lost 5 bases and 5 bases, in that order; junction bases with no gene match: 13. CDR1 is MNHEY and CDR2 is SVGAGI in the germline V gene. This CDR3 is CASSIGLTGVGETQYF. CDR3 nucleotide sequence: TGTGCCAGCAGTATAGGACTGACAGGGGTGGGTGAGACCCAGTACTTC.

This sequence joins TRBV3-1 and TRBJ2-7, with D perhaps TRBD2 (6 bases). This CDR3 spans 16 amino acids. Germline CDR1 reads LGHDT; CDR2 reads YNNKEL (reference sequence). The ends were cut back, 4 bases at V and 0 bases at J, with 16 bases in the middle. Written as DNA, the CDR3 is TGTGCCAGCAGCCCCGATGGGGGACTCAGCTCCTACGAGCAGTACTTC. This encodes CASSPDGGLSSYEQYF.

The chain links TRBV5-1 to TRBJ2-1; 15 positions agree with TRBD2. Germline assignment: CDR1 SGHRS and CDR2 YFSETQ. The CDR3 consists of 15 residues. Trimming cost V 6 bases and J 9 bases; bases outside gene matches: 7. Here the CDR3 reads CASIGPGLAGGEQFF. As DNA, the CDR3 is TGCGCCAGCATCGGACCGGGACTAGCGGGAGGTGAGCAGTTCTTC.

The V gene is TRBV28, the J gene TRBJ2-3, with D tentatively TRBD2 (6 bases). The CDR3 contains 16 residues. Germline CDR1 MDHEN, CDR2 SYDVKM. The V end was cut by 5 bases, the J end by 0 bases, with 15 bases between. Written as DNA, the CDR3 is TGTGCCAGCAGTCCGGGGTTCGGGACTAGCACAGATACGCAGTATTTT. Its translation is CASSPGFGTSTDTQYF. Full variable domain (rest looked up from reference TRBV28 and TRBJ2-3): DVKVTQSSRYLVKRTGEKVFLECVQDMDHENMFWYRQDPGLGLRLIYFSYDVKMKEKGDIPEGYSVSREKKERFSLILESASTNQTSMYLCASSPGFGTSTDTQYFGPGTRLTVL.

This rearrangement joins TRBV6-5 to TRBJ2-4; TRBD2 agrees at 10 bases. Near its end, the DNA agrees better with TRBJ2-7, so the J call may be wrong. Germline assignment: CDR1 MNHEY and CDR2 SVGAGI. This CDR3 has 16 amino acids. The CDR3 here is CASSYGSSGRSYEQYF. The CDR3 nucleotides are TGTGCCAGCAGTTATGGGTCTAGCGGGAGATCCTACGAGCAGTACTTC.

This clonotype was seen a few times. CDR3 sequence reads: CASSQRQGNQPQHF. The CDR3 region has the DNA TGCGCCAGCAGCCAGAGACAGGGCAATCAGCCCCAGCATTTT. The rearrangement joins TRBV4-1 to TRBJ1-5; TRBD1 is a possible D gene (6 bases). This CDR3 contains 14 residues. CDR1 is MGHRA, CDR2 YSYEKL, per germline. The V end lost 3 bases, the J end lost 2 bases, and 8 bases lay between the germline ends.

This clonotype was counted only a few times. V and J are TRBV4-2 and TRBJ1-1; D ambiguous. The germline gives CDR1 LGHNA, CDR2 YNFKEQ. There are 17 residues in the CDR3. Deletions cut 2 bases from V and 0 bases from J, with 16 bases between. CDR3 bases: TGTGCCAGCAGCCAAAGGGTCCTCAGTGGGGTGAACACTGAAGCTTTCTTT. Amino acid sequence: CASSQRVLSGVNTEAFF.

CDR3 nucleotide sequence: TGTGCTAGTGGTTTGTTTGGCGGGGGGACCTACAATGAGCAGTTCTTC. It translates to CASGLFGGGTYNEQFF. This sequence joins TRBV12-5 and TRBJ2-1; 8 nucleotides match TRBD2. The CDR3 totals 16 residues. The J segment lost 2 bases and the V segment lost 2 bases, leaving 5 bases of the junction unmatched. The germline V gene encodes CDR1 LGHNT and CDR2 FRNRAP. The full variable domain, with the rest looked up from reference TRBV12-5 and TRBJ2-1, is DARVTQTPRHKVTEMGQEVTMRCQPILGHNTVFWYRQTMMQGLELLAYFRNRAPLDDSGMPKDRFSAEMPDATLATLKIQPSEPRDSAVYFCASGLFGGGTYNEQFFGPGTRLTVL.

The rearrangement joins TRBV5-1 to TRBJ2-1, with D possibly matching TRBD2 (5 bases). V was trimmed by 0 bases and J by 14 bases, leaving 9 bases between them. The CDR3 is 11 amino acids. Per the germline V gene, CDR1 is SGHRS and CDR2 is YFSETQ. CDR3 amino acids: CASSLAGMKFF. The CDR3 bases are TGCGCCAGCAGCTTGGCCGGGATGAAGTTCTTC. Combining the CDR3 with reference TRBV5-1 and TRBJ2-1 gives the whole variable domain KAGVTQTPRYLIKTRGQQVTLSCSPISGHRSVSWYQQTPGQGLQFLFEYFSETQRNKGNFPGRFSGRQFSNSRSEMNVSTLELGDSALYLCASSLAGMKFFGPGTRLTVL.

Concerning this clonotype itself: Germline and junction disagree at one end, which may indicate a read error. The V and J genes are TRBV27 and TRBJ2-6; TRBD1 is a possible D gene (5 bases). The CDR3 sequence is 16 residues long. Germline CDR1 reads MNHEY; CDR2 reads SMNVEV (reference sequence). This CDR3 is CASRDRVGSGADVLTF. CDR3 nucleotides: TGTGCCAGCAGAGACAGAGTCGGCTCTGGGGCCGACGTCCTGACTTTC. The whole variable domain, remainder taken from reference TRBV27 and TRBJ2-6, is EAQVTQNPRYLITVTGKKLTVTCSQNMNHEYMSWYRQDPGLGLRQIYYSMNVEVTDKGDVPEGYKVSRKEKRNFPLILESPSPNQTSLYFCASRDRVGSGADVLTFGAGSRLTVL.

Turning to this clonotype: A read error may account for a junction end that differs from germline. The chain links TRBV5-1 to TRBJ2-5, with D maybe TRBD1 (7 bases). The J call may not be correct, given that the DNA end is closer to TRBJ2-7. The CDR3 totals 14 residues. Germline assignment: CDR1 SGHRS and CDR2 YFSETQ. For the CDR3, the DNA is TGCACCAGCAGCCCCCCGACAGGGAGGTACGAGCAGTACTTC. This translates into CTSSPPTGRYEQYF.

The gene calls are TRBV10-3 and TRBJ2-7, with D unresolved. Trimming cost V 6 bases and J 2 bases, with 14 bases left between them. Germline V gives CDR1 ENHRY, CDR2 SYGVKD. The CDR3 covers 14 residues. CDR3 residues: CAIRGEATTYEQYF. In DNA, the CDR3 is TGTGCCATCAGAGGTGAAGCAACAACCTACGAGCAGTACTTC.

The V and J genes are TRBV20-1 and TRBJ2-1, with 7 positions matching TRBD2. The length of the CDR3 is 15 residues. The germline gives CDR1 DFQATT, CDR2 SNEGSKA (reference sequence). Losses at the gene ends were 2 bases for V and 6 bases for J; bases not matched to a gene: 10. As DNA, the CDR3 is TGCAGTGCTAGACCCGAGCGGGAACTGTCCAATGAGCAGTTCTTC. Encoded protein: CSARPERELSNEQFF.

This clonotype was observed a few times. The rearrangement links TRBV18 to TRBJ2-7; possibly TRBD2 for D (5 bases). The end of the DNA is better explained by TRBJ2-5, so the J call may be wrong. The CDR3 runs to 14 residues. Germline V gene sequence: CDR1 KGHSH, CDR2 LQKENI. CDR3 coding DNA: TGTGCCAGCTCACCAGTTCGAGGGAGAGAGACCCAGTACTTC. Amino acids: CASSPVRGRETQYF.

The chain couples TRBV27 to TRBJ2-7; perhaps TRBD2 as D (5 bases). Trimming left V 4 bases short and J 6 bases short, with 19 bases between. Per germline, CDR1 MNHEY and CDR2 SMNVEV (reference sequence). CDR3 length equals 15 residues. In nucleotides, the CDR3 is TGTGCCAGCAGTTCAACCCTGGAGTGGACTGGCGAGCAGTACTTC. Its translation is CASSSTLEWTGEQYF.

In the case of this clonotype: A much more abundant neighbour one base away suggests this may be a read error. The J gene is TRBJ2-5, the V gene TRBV7-2; D not resolved. The CDR3 extends over 13 amino acids. With 0 bases removed from V and 11 bases from J, the gap between germline ends came to 13 bases. Germline values: CDR1 SGHTA, CDR2 FQGNSA. Written as DNA, the CDR3 is TGTGCCAGCAGCTTAGCGTTGGTGAATGAGCAGTACTTC. Amino acids: CASSLALVNEQYF.

Remarks on this clonotype: A much larger clone differs from this one at a single base, so this may be a read error. The rearrangement joins TRBV13 to TRBJ2-4, with TRBD1 matching 9 bases. Germline CDR1 is PRHDT and CDR2 is FYEKMQ (reference sequence). V lost 3 bases and J lost 9; bases outside the gene matches: 6. The CDR3 consists of 14 residues. CDR3 sequence (DNA): TGTGCCAGCAGCTTTAGGACAGGGGCACCCATTCAGTACTTC. Amino acids: CASSFRTGAPIQYF.

This chain links TRBV3-1 with TRBJ2-7; 10 positions match TRBD2. This CDR3 has 16 amino acids. Germline V gene data show CDR1 as LGHDT and CDR2 as YNNKEL (reference sequence). J gave up 0 bases and V 3 bases, and 5 bases lay outside the gene matches. CDR3 in amino acids: CASSHHASGSSYEQYF. The CDR3 region has the DNA TGTGCCAGCAGCCACCACGCTAGCGGGAGCTCCTACGAGCAGTACTTC.

The sample holds a few counts of this clonotype. J is TRBJ1-1 and V is TRBV6-1; D is ambiguous. Trimming took off 1 base at V and 8 bases at J, with 17 bases between the two ends. Germline loops: CDR1 MNHNS, CDR2 SASEGT. CDR3 length: 15 amino acids. The CDR3 spells CASSEGTHAGQEAFF. The CDR3 coding sequence is TGTGCCAGCAGTGAAGGGACGCACGCCGGCCAAGAAGCTTTCTTT.

The V call is TRBV28, the J call TRBJ2-4, with D possibly being TRBD2 (5 bases). Looked up from germline, CDR1 is MDHEN and CDR2 is SYDVKM. Trimming removed 7 bases at V and 0 bases at J, with 16 bases between. This CDR3 is 16 amino acids long. CDR3 DNA: TGTGCCAGCAACCCTCGGGGAGTCCTAGCCAAAAACATTCAGTACTTC. Translating it yields CASNPRGVLAKNIQYF.

This clonotype was seen a single time. The chain combines TRBV20-1 with TRBJ1-2; the D gene is possibly TRBD1 (5 bases). The V end was cut by 3 bases, the J end by 2 bases, with 10 bases between. Germline CDR1 is DFQATT and CDR2 is SNEGSKA (reference sequence). The CDR3 length is 13 residues. The CDR3 protein is CSASGAGNYGYTF. DNA for the CDR3: TGCAGTGCTAGTGGGGCAGGGAACTATGGCTACACCTTC.